This T cell receptor beta chain emerged from a study of cytomegalovirus exposure and HLA in healthy donors. PCR involved 60 Vbeta and 13 Jbeta primers. TCRdb keeps only in-frame clones here, not all; method: immunoSEQ multiplex PCR. The repertoire includes over 150,000 clones, nearly 80% of them detected once, and 13% sits in the top ten. This CDR3 has 12 residues. V trimming: 5 bases; J trimming: 13 bases; junction bases outside the gene matches: 12. Germline V gives CDR1 GTSNPN, CDR2 SVGIG (reference sequence). Points from the study as a whole: Of the V segments, some could not be distinguished, including TRBV6-2 and TRBV6-3, and were excluded. Later analysis indicated greater clonal expansion among HLA-associated TCR beta chains than among equally common other chains.

In the case of this clone: The antigen is not known.

Sample: PBMCs. The TCR was taken from a man under 40 in good health and CMV-seropositive. J is TRBJ2-5 and V is TRBV30; 8 positions match TRBD2. The CDR3 region is CAWGWAGSGRYF. DNA for the CDR3: TGTGCCTGGGGGTGGGCCGGAAGCGGGAGGTACTTC.